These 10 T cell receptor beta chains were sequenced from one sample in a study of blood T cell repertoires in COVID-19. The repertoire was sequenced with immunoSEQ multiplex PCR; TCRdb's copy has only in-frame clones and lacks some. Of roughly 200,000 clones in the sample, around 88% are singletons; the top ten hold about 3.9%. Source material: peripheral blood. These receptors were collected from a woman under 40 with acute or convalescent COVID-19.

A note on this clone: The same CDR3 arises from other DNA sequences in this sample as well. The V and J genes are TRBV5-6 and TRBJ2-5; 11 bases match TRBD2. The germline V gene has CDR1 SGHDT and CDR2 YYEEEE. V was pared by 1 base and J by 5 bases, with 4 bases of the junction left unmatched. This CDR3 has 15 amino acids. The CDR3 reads CASSLLAGGRETQYF. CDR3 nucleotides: TGTGCCAGCAGCTTGTTAGCGGGAGGGCGGGAGACCCAGTACTTC.

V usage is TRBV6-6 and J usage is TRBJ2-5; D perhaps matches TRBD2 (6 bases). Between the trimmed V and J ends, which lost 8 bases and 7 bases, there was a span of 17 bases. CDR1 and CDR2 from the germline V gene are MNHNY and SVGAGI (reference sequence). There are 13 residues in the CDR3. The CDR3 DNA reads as TGTGCCAGCGCCGAATTTGTCGGGGGGACCCAGTACTTC. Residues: CASAEFVGGTQYF.

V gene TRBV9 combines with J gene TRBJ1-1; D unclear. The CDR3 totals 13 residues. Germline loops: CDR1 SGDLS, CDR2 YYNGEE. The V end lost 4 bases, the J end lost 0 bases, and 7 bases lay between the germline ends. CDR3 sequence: CASSPDLNTEAFF. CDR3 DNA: TGTGCCAGCAGCCCCGACTTGAACACTGAAGCTTTCTTT.

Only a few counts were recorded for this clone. DNA of the CDR3: TGTGCCAGCAGTTTATTTAGGGGTAATTCACCCCTCCACTTT. It specifies CASSLFRGNSPLHF. The chain employs TRBV27 and TRBJ1-6; D possibly corresponds to TRBD1 (5 bases). Germline CDR1 reads MNHEY; CDR2 reads SMNVEV (reference sequence). The V end lost 1 base, the J end lost 6 bases, and 7 bases lay between the germline ends. The CDR3 extends over 14 amino acids.

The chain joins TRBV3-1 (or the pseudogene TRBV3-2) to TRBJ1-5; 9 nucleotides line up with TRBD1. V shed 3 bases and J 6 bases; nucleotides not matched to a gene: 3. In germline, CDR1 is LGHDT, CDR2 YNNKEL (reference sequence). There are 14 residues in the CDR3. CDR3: CASSQGQGGQPQHF. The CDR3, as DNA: TGTGCCAGCAGCCAGGGACAGGGAGGTCAGCCCCAGCATTTT.

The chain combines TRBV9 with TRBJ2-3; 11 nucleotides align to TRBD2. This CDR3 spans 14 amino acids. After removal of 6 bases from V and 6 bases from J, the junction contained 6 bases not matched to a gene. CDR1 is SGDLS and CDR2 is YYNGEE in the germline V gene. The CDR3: CASNLGTSGDTQYF. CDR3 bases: TGTGCCAGCAACCTAGGGACTAGCGGTGATACGCAGTATTTT.

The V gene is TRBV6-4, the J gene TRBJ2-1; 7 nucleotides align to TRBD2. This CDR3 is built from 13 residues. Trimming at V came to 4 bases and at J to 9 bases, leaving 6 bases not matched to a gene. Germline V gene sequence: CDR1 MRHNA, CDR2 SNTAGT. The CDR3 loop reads CASSGGASGEQFF. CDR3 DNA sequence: TGTGCCAGCAGTGGAGGGGCTAGCGGTGAGCAGTTCTTC.

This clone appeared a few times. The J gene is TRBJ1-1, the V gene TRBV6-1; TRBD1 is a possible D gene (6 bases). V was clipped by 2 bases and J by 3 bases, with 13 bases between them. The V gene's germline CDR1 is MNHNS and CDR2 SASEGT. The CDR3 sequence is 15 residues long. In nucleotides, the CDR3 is TGTGCCAGCAGTGAAATCTGGGAGGGGGACACTGAAGCTTTCTTT. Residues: CASSEIWEGDTEAFF.

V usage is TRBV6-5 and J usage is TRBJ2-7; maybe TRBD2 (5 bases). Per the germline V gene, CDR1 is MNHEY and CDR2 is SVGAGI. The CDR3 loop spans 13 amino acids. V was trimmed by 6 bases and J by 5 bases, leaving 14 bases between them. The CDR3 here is CASSALAFHEQYF. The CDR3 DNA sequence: TGTGCCAGCAGCGCTCTAGCTTTCCACGAGCAGTACTTC.

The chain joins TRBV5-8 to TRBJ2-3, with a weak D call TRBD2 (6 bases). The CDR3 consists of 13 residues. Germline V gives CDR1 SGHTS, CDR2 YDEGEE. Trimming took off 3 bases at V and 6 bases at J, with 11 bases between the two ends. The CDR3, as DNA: TGTGCCAGCAGCTCGGGGAGCGGGGATACGCAGTATTTT. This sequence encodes CASSSGSGDTQYF.